The 6 T cell receptor beta chains below were found in one sample sequenced in a study of blood T cells in healthy people across ages. It was with a sample-barcoded 5' primer and a J-beta primer mix that a second PCR of about 6 to 12 cycles was run. TCRdb reprocessed the 5' RACE reads via MiXCR and lists one record per CDR3 protein. Altogether some 790,000 distinct CDR3 sequences are present, under 30% being singletons, with the ten largest covering roughly 17%. The specimen sequenced was blood. The receptors here all came from a woman aged 80 or over in good health.

With regard to this clonotype: A single base separates this from a much larger clone, so it may be a read error. The chain joins TRBV27 to TRBJ2-1; tentatively, D is TRBD2 (5 bases). The CDR3 extends over 12 amino acids. From germline, CDR1 is MNHEY and CDR2 SMNVEV (reference sequence). Deletions cut 6 bases from V and 9 bases from J, with 12 bases between. The CDR3 nucleotides are TGTGCCAGCAGCAGACTAAACATTGAGCAGTTCTTC. This sequence encodes CASSRLNIEQFF.

This clonotype was counted between two and nine times. The V and J genes are TRBV30 and TRBJ1-2; 9 bases are a match to TRBD1. The CDR3 contains 14 residues. CDR1 and CDR2 (germline): GTSNPN, SVGIG (reference sequence). V lost 3 bases and J lost 4; bases outside the gene matches: 6. The chain's CDR3 is CAWRDRGSVYGYTF. The DNA of the CDR3 is TGTGCCTGGAGGGACAGGGGCTCTGTCTATGGCTACACCTTC.

The rearrangement joins TRBV11-2 to TRBJ1-2; tentative D call: TRBD1 (5 bases). The CDR3 loop spans 14 amino acids. In germline, CDR1 is SGHAT, CDR2 FQNNGV. Trimming cost V 5 bases and J 3 bases, with 13 bases left between them. DNA of the CDR3: TGTGCCAGCAGCCAAGATCAAGGGGACTATGGCTACACCTTC. It codes for CASSQDQGDYGYTF.

The chain carries TRBV29-1 and TRBJ2-5; TRBD2 matches at 10 bases. V shed 7 bases, J shed 5 bases, and the junction held 7 bases outside the gene matches. Germline V gives CDR1 SQVTM, CDR2 ANQGSEA. There are 13 residues in the CDR3. The CDR3 DNA follows: TGCAGCGCTAGCGGGGGCCTCCATGAGACCCAGTACTTC. Its translation: CSASGGLHETQYF.

This clonotype was picked up many times. CDR3 in amino acids: CASSVGTVNEQFF. The CDR3 nucleotides are TGTGCCAGCAGCGTCGGGACCGTGAATGAGCAGTTCTTC. The rearrangement joins TRBV5-5 to TRBJ2-1; D is possibly TRBD1 or TRBD2 (5 bases each). Trimming removed 4 bases from V and 7 bases from J, with 12 bases in between. There are 13 residues in the CDR3. Germline assignment: CDR1 SGHKS and CDR2 YYEKEE (reference sequence).

This clonotype was counted between two and nine times. The V and J genes are TRBV2 and TRBJ1-2; 8 bases map to TRBD1. This CDR3 region has 13 residues. J gave up 6 bases and V 7 bases, and 7 bases lay outside the gene matches. Looked up from germline, CDR1 is SNHLY and CDR2 is FYNNEI. CDR3 DNA sequence: TGTGCCAGCACCATAACAGGGGGAAATGGCTACACCTTC. Its protein is CASTITGGNGYTF.